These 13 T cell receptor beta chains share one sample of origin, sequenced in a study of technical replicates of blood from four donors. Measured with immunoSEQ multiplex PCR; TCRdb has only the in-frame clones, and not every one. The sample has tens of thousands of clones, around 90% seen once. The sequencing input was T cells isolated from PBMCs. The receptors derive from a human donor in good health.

The CDR3 DNA is TGTGCCAGCAGTTTCTACCTCTACAATGAGCAGTTCTTC. Protein sequence: CASSFYLYNEQFF. V and J are TRBV2 and TRBJ2-1; unclear D gene. The V end was cut by 5 bases, the J end by 3 bases, with 8 bases between. The V gene's germline CDR1 is SNHLY and CDR2 FYNNEI. The CDR3 sequence is 13 residues long.

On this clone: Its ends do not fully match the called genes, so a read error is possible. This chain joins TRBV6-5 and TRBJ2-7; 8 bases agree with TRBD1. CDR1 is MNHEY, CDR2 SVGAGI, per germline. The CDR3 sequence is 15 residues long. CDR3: CASSDSRTGIYEQYF. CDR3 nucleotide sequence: TGTGCCAGCAGTGACTCGCGGACAGGGATTTACGAGCAGTACTTC.

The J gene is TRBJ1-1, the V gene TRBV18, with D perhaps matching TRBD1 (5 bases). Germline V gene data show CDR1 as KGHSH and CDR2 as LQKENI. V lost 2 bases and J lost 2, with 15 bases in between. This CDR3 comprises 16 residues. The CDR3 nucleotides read TGTGCCAGCTCACCAAACAGCCAGGGCCCTAACACTGAAGCTTTCTTT. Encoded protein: CASSPNSQGPNTEAFF.

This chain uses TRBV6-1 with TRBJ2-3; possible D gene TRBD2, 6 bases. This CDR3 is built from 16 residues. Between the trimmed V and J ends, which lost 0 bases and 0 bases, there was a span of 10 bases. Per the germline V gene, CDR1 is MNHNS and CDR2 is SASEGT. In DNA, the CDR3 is TGTGCCAGCAGTGAAGCGGTAGCGGTTAGCACAGATACGCAGTATTTT. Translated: CASSEAVAVSTDTQYF.

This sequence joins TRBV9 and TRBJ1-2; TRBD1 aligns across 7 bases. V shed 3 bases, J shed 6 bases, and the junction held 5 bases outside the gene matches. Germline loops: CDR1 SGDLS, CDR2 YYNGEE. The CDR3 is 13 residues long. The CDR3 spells CASSAPQGDGYTF. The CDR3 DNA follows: TGTGCCAGCAGCGCCCCTCAGGGGGATGGCTACACCTTC.

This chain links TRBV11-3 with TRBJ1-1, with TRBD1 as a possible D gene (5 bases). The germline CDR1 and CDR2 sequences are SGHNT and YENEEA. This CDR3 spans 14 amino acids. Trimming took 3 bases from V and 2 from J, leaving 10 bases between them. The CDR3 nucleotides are TGTGCCAGCAGCTTTGGCAGGGCTAACACTGAAGCTTTCTTT. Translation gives CASSFGRANTEAFF.

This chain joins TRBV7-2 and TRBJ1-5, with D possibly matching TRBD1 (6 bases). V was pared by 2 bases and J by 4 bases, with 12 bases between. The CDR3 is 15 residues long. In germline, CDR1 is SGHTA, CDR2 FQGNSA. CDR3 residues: CASSLFGQLNQPQHF. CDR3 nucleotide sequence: TGTGCCAGCAGCTTATTTGGACAGCTTAATCAGCCCCAGCATTTT.

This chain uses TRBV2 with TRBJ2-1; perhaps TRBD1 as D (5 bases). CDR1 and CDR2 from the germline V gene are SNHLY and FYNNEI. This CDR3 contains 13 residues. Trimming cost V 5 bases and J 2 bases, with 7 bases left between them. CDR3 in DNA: TGTGCCAGCAGTTTGGGGCCCTACAATGAGCAGTTCTTC. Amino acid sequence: CASSLGPYNEQFF.

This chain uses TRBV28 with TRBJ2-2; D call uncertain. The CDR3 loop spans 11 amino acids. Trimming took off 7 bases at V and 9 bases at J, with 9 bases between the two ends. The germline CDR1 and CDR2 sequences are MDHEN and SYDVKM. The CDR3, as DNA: TGTGCCAGCACTCATGGCAGGGAGCTGTTTTTT. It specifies CASTHGRELFF.

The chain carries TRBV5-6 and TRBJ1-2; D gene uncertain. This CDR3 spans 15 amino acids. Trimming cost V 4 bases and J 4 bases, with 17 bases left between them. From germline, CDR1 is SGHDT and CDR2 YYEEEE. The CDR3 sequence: CASSPPLTGGYGYTF. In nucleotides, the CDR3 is TGTGCCAGCAGCCCGCCCCTGACGGGAGGCTATGGCTACACCTTC.

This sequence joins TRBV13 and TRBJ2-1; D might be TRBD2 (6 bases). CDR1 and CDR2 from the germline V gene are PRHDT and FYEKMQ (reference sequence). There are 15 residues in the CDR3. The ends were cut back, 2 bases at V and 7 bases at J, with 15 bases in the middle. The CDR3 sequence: CASSLPGLGPNEQFF. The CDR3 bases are TGTGCCAGCAGCTTACCGGGACTGGGTCCTAATGAGCAGTTCTTC.

The CDR3 bases are TGTGCCAGCAGCTTCGACAGGTACCAAGAGACCCAGTACTTC. This encodes CASSFDRYQETQYF. The genes are TRBV7-8 and TRBJ2-5; TRBD1 is a possible D gene (6 bases). From germline, CDR1 is SGHVS and CDR2 FQNEAQ. The V end was cut by 3 bases, the J end by 0 bases, with 8 bases between. This CDR3 comprises 14 residues.

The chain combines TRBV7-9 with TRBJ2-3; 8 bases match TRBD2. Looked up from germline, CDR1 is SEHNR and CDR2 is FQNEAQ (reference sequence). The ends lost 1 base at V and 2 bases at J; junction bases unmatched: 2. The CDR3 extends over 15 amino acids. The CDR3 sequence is CASSLGAGVTDTQYF. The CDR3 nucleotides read TGTGCCAGCAGCTTAGGAGCGGGGGTCACAGATACGCAGTATTTT. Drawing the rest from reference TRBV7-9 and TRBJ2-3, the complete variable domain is DTGVSQNPRHKITKRGQNVTFRCDPISEHNRLYWYRQTLGQGPEFLTYFQNEAQLEKSRLLSDRFSAERPKGSFSTLEIQRTEQGDSAMYLCASSLGAGVTDTQYFGPGTRLTVL.